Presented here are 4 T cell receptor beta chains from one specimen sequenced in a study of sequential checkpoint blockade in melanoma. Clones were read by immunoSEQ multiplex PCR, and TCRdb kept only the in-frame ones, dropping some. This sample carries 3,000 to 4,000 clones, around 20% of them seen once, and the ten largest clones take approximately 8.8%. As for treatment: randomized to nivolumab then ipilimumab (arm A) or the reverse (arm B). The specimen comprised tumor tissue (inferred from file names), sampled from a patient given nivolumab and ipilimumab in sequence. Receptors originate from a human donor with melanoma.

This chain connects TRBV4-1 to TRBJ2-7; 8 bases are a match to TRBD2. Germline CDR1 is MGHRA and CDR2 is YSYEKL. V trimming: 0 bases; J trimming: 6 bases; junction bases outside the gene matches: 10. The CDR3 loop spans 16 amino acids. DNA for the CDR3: TGCGCCAGCAGCCAAGACCCGTCGGGAGGGCCCGCCGAGCAGTACTTC. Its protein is CASSQDPSGGPAEQYF.

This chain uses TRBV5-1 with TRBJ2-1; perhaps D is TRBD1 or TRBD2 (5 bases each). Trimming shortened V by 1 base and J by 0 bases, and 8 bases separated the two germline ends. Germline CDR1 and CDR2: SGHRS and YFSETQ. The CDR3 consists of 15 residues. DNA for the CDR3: TGCGCCAGCAGCTTGACTGGGGGCTCCTACAATGAGCAGTTCTTC. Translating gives CASSLTGGSYNEQFF.

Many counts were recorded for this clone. The CDR3: CASTETNTGELFF. In DNA, the CDR3 is TGTGCCAGCACAGAAACGAACACCGGGGAGCTGTTTTTT. The V call is TRBV9, the J call TRBJ2-2; no definite D call. Trimming shortened V by 6 bases and J by 0 bases, and 6 bases separated the two germline ends. CDR3 size: 13 residues. Per the germline V gene, CDR1 is SGDLS and CDR2 is YYNGEE.

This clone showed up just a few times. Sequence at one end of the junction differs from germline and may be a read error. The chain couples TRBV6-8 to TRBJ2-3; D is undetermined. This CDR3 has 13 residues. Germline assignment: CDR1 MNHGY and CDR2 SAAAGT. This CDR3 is CASSDSDTDTQYF. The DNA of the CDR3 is TGTGCCAGCAGTGACTCGGATACAGATACGCAGTATTTT.